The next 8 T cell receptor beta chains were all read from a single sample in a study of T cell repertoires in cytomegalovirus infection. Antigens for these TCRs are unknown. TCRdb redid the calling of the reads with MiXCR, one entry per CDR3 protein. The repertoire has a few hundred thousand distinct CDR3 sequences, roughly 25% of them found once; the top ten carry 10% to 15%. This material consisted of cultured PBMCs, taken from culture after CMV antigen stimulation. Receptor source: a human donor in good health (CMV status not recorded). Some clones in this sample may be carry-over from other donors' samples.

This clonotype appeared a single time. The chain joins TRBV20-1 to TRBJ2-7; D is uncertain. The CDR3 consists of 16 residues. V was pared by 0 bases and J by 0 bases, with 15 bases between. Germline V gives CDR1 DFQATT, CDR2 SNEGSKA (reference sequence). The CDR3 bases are TGCAGTGCTAGAGAGGTTGGCAGTGCGAGCTCCTACGAGCAGTACTTC. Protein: CSAREVGSASSYEQYF.

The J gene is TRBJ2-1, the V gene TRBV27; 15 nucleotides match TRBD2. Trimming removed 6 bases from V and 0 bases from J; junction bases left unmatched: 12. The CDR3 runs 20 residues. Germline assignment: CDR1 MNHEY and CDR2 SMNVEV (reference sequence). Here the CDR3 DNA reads TGTGCCAGCAGAAAGGTGGGACTAGCGGGGGGATATAGCTCCTACAATGAGCAGTTCTTC. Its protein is CASRKVGLAGGYSSYNEQFF.

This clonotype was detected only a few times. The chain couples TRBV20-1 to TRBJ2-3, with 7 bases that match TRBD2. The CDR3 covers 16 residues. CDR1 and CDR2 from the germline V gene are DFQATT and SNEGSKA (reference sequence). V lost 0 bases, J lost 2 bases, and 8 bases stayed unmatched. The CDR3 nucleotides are TGCAGTGCTAGAGATGCTCGGCGGGAGTTCACAGATACGCAGTATTTT. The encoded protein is CSARDARREFTDTQYF.

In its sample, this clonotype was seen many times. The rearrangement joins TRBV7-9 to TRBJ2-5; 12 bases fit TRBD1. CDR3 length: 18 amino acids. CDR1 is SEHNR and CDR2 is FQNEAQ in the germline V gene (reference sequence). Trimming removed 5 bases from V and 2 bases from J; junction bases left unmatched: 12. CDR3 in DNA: TGTGCCAGCAGCCCCCGGGACAGGGGGCTCGGGAAACAAGAGACCCAGTACTTC. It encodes CASSPRDRGLGKQETQYF. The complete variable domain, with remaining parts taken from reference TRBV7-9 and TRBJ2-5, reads DTGVSQNPRHKITKRGQNVTFRCDPISEHNRLYWYRQTLGQGPEFLTYFQNEAQLEKSRLLSDRFSAERPKGSFSTLEIQRTEQGDSAMYLCASSPRDRGLGKQETQYFGPGTRLLVL.

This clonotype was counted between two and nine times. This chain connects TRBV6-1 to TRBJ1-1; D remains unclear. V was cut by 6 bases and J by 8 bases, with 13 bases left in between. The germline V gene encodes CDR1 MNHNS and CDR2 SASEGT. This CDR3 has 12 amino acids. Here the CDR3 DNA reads TGTGCCAGCAGGGAGGTCTTGCTAGAAGCTTTCTTT. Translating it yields CASREVLLEAFF.

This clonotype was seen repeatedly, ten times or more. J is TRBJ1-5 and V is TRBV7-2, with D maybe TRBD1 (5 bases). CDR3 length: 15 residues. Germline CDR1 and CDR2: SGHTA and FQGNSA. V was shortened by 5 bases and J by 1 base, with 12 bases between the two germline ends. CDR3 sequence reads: CASSIDSSSNQPQHF. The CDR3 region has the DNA TGTGCCAGCAGCATAGACAGTTCCAGCAATCAGCCCCAGCATTTT.

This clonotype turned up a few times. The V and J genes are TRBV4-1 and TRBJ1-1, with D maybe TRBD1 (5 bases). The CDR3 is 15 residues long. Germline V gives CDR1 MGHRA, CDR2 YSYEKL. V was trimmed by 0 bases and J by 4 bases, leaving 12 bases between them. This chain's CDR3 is CASSQDPGPGTEAFF. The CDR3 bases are TGCGCCAGCAGCCAAGACCCAGGGCCCGGCACTGAAGCTTTCTTT.

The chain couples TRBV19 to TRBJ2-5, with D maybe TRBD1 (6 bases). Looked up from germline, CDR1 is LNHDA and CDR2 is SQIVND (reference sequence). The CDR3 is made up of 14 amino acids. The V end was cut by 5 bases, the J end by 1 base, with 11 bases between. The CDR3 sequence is CASSLARGQETQYF. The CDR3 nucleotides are TGTGCCAGTAGTCTCGCCAGGGGCCAAGAGACCCAGTACTTC. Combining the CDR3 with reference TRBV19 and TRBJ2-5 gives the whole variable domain DGGITQSPKYLFRKEGQNVTLSCEQNLNHDAMYWYRQDPGQGLRLIYYSQIVNDFQKGDIAEGYSVSREKKESFPLTVTSAQKNPTAFYLCASSLARGQETQYFGPGTRLLVL.